Listed below are T cell receptor beta chains from one sample, sequenced in a study. A single record per CDR3 protein comes from TCRdb applying MiXCR to the reads. The table has 5,800 or so distinct CDR3 sequences, 9.5% to 10% seen once. The sequenced sample consisted of CD4+ T cells from synovial fluid. These receptors were collected from a human donor with rheumatoid arthritis. The CDR3 runs from the conserved cysteine through the conserved F or W. The order of the fields is J gene, D gene, clone size, V gene, CDR3 protein, CDR3 DNA. A D gene is named only where the DNA matches it firmly. Size values are once, few and many counts, or a class for expanded clones, and some rows have none.

>TRBJ2-2|TRBD2|many|TRBV5-1
CASRSGLDYGELFF
TGCGCCAGCAGATCTGGACTAGATTACGGGGAGCTGTTTTTT
>TRBJ2-1|TRBD2|many|TRBV19
CASSILDRLAGSEQFF
TGTGCCAGTAGTATTCTAGACCGTCTAGCGGGAAGTGAGCAGTTCTTC
>TRBJ2-2|TRBD2|medium-sized|TRBV4-1
CASSRLADQRGELFF
TGCGCCAGCAGCCGACTAGCGGACCAAAGGGGGGAGCTGTTTTTT
>TRBJ2-7|TRBD1|medium-sized|TRBV18
CASSQGQGVGEQYF
TGTGCCAGCTCACAAGGACAGGGCGTTGGCGAGCAGTACTTC
>TRBJ2-7|.|medium-sized|TRBV7-9
CASATAWDRKQYF
TGTGCCAGCGCCACCGCCTGGGACCGTAAGCAGTACTTC
>TRBJ2-3|.|many|TRBV10-3
CAIRGGGITDTQYF
TGTGCCATCAGGGGCGGAGGGATCACAGATACGCAGTATTTT
>TRBJ2-7|.|few|TRBV6-6
CASSLTTGTYEQYF
TGTGCCAGCAGTTTGACGACAGGTACCTACGAGCAGTACTTC
>TRBJ2-5|TRBD1|medium-sized|TRBV29-1
CSVEGAGGRETQYF
TGCAGCGTTGAGGGGGCAGGGGGCAGAGAGACCCAGTACTTC
>TRBJ1-2|.|many|TRBV28
CASSFRDYGYTF
TGTGCCAGCAGTTTCCGGGACTATGGCTACACCTTC
>TRBJ2-3|TRBD1|medium-sized|TRBV7-9
CASRTGWGTDTQYF
TGTGCCAGCAGGACAGGGTGGGGCACAGATACGCAGTATTTT
>TRBJ2-7|.|medium-sized|TRBV20-1
CSASTGTFRDEQYF
TGCAGTGCATCAACCGGGACATTTCGAGACGAGCAGTACTTC
>TRBJ2-1|.|medium-sized|TRBV11-3
CASSHDLREQFF
TGTGCCAGCAGCCATGACCTAAGGGAGCAGTTCTTC
>TRBJ1-1|TRBD1|medium-sized|TRBV6-5
CASSYSNQGDTEAFF
TGTGCCAGCAGTTACTCGAACCAGGGGGACACTGAAGCTTTCTTT
>TRBJ2-1|.|medium-sized|TRBV18
CASSLYDLALRGYNEQFF
TGTGCCAGCTCACTCTACGACTTAGCCCTACGAGGCTACAATGAGCAGTTCTTC
>TRBJ1-3|.|medium-sized|TRBV9
CASSAGLSRSSGNTIYF
TGTGCCAGCAGCGCCGGTCTCTCCCGGAGCTCTGGAAACACCATATATTTT
>TRBJ1-1|.|medium-sized|TRBV11-2
CASSLTGINTEAFF
TGTGCCAGCAGCTTAACAGGGATTAACACTGAAGCTTTCTTT
>TRBJ1-4|TRBD1|many|TRBV12-3/TRBV12-4
CASSLYPQTQGAGEKLFF
TGTGCCAGCAGTTTATACCCACAGACCCAGGGGGCGGGTGAAAAACTGTTTTTT
>TRBJ2-1|.|many|TRBV7-6
CASSPAGTSYNEQFF
TGTGCCAGCAGCCCCGCCGGGACTTCCTACAATGAGCAGTTCTTC
>TRBJ1-1|.|many|TRBV5-4
CASSASGTVNTEAFF
TGTGCCAGCAGCGCCTCCGGGACGGTGAACACTGAAGCTTTCTTT
>TRBJ2-1|.|many|TRBV19
CASSILAGRNEQFF
TGTGCCAGTAGTATACTCGCCGGGCGCAATGAGCAGTTCTTC
>TRBJ2-3|.|medium-sized|TRBV3-1
CASSQGVGTVRDTQYF
TGTGCCAGCAGCCAAGGGGTGGGAACAGTTAGAGATACGCAGTATTTT
>TRBJ2-5|TRBD1|many|TRBV18
CASSPGTGKETQYF
TGTGCCAGCTCACCCGGGACAGGAAAAGAGACCCAGTACTTC
>TRBJ1-6|TRBD1|medium-sized|TRBV7-2
CASSLAGQVFSPLHF
TGTGCCAGCAGCTTAGCGGGACAGGTGTTCTCACCCCTCCACTTT
>TRBJ1-1|.|medium-sized|TRBV10-3
CATRQESTEAFF
TGTGCCACCCGACAGGAGAGCACTGAAGCTTTCTTT
>TRBJ2-5|TRBD2|.|TRBV10-3
CAISPGTTQETQYF
TGTGCCATCAGCCCCGGGACTACCCAAGAGACCCAGTACTTC
>TRBJ2-2|.|many|TRBV7-3
CASSESTQLFF
TGTGCCAGCAGCGAATCGACCCAGCTGTTTTTT
>TRBJ2-7|TRBD1|.|TRBV18
CASSRGQGDSIEQYF
TGTGCCAGCTCACGAGGACAGGGGGACTCTATTGAGCAGTACTTC
>TRBJ2-7|TRBD2|medium-sized|TRBV27
CASKVGGSSYEQYF
TGTGCCAGCAAGGTGGGAGGGAGCTCCTACGAGCAGTACTTC
>TRBJ2-3|.|few|TRBV11-3
CASSTTGILTDTQYF
TGTGCCAGCAGTACCACAGGGATCCTCACAGATACGCAGTATTTT
>TRBJ2-7|TRBD2|large|TRBV2
CASSDFSGLHF
TGTGCCAGCAGTGATTTTAGCGGGTTGCACTTC